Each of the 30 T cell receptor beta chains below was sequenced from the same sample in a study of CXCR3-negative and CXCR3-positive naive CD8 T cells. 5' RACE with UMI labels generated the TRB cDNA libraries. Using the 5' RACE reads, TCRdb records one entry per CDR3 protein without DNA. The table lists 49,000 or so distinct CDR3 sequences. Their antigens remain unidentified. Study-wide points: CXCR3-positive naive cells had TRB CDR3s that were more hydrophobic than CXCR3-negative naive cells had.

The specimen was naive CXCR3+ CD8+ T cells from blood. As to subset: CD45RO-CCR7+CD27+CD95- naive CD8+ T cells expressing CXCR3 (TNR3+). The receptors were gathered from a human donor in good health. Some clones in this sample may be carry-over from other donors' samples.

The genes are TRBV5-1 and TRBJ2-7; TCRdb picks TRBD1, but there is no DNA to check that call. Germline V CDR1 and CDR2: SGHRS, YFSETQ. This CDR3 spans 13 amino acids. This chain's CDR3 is CASSSGQGDEQYF.

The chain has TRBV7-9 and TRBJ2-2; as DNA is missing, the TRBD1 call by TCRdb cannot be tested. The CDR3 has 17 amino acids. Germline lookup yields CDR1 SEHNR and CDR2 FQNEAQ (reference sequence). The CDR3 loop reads CASSLPSLGANTGELFF.

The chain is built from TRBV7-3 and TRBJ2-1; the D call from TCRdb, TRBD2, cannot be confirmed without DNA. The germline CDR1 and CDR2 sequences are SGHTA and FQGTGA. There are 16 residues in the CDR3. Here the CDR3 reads CASSYGLAGPYNEQFF.

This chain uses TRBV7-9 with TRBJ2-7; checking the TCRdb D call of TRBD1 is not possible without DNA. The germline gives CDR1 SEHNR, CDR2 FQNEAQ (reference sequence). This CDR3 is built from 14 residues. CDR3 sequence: CASSNPGQGYEQYF.

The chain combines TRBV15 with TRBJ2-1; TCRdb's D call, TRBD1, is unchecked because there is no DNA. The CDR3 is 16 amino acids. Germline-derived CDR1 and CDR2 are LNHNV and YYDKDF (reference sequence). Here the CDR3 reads CATRPPSAGGWNEQFF.

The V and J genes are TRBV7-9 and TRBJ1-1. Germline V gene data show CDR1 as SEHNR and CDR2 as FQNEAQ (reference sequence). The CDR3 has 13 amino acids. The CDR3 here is CASSPVAGTVAFF.

CDR3 protein: CASSQTGAYEQYF. The chain uses TRBV3-1 and TRBJ2-7; TCRdb's assignment of TRBD1 cannot be checked, as there is no DNA. CDR1 LGHDT and CDR2 YNNKEL come from the germline V gene (reference sequence). The CDR3 is 13 amino acids.

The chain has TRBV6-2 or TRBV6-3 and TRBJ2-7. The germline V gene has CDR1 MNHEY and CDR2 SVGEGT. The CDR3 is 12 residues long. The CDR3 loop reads CASSYVAYEQYF.

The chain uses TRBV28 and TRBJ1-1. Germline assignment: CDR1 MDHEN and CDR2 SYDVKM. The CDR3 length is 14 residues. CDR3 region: CASNLDGMNTEAFF.

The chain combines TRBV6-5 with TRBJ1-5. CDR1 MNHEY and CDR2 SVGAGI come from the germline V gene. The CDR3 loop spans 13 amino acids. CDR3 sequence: CASSEWKGQPQHF.

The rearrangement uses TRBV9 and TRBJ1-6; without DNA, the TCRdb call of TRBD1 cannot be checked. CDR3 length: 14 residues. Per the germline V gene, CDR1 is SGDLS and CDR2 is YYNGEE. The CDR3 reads CASSGHREGGSLHF.

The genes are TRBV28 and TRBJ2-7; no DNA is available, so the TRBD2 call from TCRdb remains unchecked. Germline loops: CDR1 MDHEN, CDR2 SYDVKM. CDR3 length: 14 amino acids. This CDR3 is CASSLTSGTYEQYF. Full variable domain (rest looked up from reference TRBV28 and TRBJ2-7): DVKVTQSSRYLVKRTGEKVFLECVQDMDHENMFWYRQDPGLGLRLIYFSYDVKMKEKGDIPEGYSVSREKKERFSLILESASTNQTSMYLCASSLTSGTYEQYFGPGTRLTVT.

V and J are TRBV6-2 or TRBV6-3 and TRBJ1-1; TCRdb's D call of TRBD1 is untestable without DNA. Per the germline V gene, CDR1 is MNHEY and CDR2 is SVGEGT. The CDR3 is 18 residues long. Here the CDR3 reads CASSFGEPHREMNTEAFF.

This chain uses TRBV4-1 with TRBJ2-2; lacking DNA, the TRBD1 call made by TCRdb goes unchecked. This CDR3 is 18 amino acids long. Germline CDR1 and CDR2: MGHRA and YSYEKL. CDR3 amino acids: CASSQDTGTGMSSGELFF.

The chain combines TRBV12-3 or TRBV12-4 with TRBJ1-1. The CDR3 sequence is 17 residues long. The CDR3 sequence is CASSLTPPGGGDTEAFF.

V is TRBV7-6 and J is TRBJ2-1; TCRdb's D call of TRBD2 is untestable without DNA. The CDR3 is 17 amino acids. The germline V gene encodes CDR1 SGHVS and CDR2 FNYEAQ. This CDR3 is CASSLRQGLPFYNEQFF.

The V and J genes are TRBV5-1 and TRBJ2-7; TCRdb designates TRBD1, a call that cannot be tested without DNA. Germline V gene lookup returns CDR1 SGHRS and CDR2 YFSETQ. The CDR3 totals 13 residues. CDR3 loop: CASSLEGGTEQYF.

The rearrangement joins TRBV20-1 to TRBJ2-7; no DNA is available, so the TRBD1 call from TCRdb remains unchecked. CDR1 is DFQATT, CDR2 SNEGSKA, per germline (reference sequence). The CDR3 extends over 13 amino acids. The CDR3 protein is CSALQGAPREQYF.

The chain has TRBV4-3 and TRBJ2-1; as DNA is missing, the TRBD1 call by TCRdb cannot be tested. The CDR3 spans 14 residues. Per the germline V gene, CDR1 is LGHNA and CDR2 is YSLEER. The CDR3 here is CASSQENRGNEQFF.

The chain's CDR3 is CASSQDRGDYYEQYF. The chain links TRBV14 to TRBJ2-7; TCRdb designates TRBD1, a call that cannot be tested without DNA. This CDR3 has 15 amino acids. Germline V gene data show CDR1 as SGHDN and CDR2 as FVKESK.

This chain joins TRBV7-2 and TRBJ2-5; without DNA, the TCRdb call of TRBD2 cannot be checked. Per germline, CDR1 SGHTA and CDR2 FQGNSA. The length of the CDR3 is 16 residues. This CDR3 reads CASSLEVLAPKETQYF. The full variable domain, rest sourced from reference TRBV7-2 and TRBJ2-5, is GAGVSQSPSNKVTEKGKDVELRCDPISGHTALYWYRQSLGQGLEFLIYFQGNSAPDKSGLPSDRFSAERTGGSVSTLTIQRTQQEDSAVYLCASSLEVLAPKETQYFGPGTRLLVL.

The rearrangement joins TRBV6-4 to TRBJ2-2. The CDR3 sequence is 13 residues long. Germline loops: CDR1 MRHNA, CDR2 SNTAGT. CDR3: CASSESGTGELFF.

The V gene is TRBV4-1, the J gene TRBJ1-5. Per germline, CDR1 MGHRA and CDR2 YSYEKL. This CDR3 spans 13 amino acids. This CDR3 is CASSQERLQPQHF.

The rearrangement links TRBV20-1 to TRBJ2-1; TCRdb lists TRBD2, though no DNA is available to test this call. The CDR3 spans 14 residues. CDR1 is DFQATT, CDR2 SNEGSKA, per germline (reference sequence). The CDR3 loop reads CSARSPLAEHEQFF.

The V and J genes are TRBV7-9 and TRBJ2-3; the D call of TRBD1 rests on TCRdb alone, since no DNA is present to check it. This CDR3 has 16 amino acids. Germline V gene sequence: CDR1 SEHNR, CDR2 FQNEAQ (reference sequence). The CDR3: CASSSSRADSTDTQYF.

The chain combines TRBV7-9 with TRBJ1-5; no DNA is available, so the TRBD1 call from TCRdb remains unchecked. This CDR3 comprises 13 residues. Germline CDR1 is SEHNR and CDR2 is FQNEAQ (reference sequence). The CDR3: CASSTGGNQPQHF.

Here the CDR3 reads CSVVGDMSTDTQYF. This chain connects TRBV29-1 to TRBJ2-3. The CDR3 has 14 residues. Germline V gives CDR1 SQVTM, CDR2 ANQGSEA.

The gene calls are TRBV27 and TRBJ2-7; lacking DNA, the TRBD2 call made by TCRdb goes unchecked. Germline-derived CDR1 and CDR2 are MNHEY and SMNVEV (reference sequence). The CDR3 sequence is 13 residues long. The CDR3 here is CASSGVTIYEQYF.

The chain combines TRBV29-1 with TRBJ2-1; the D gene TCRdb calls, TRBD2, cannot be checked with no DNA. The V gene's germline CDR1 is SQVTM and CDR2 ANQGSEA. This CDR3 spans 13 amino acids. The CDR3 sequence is CSGGTSGVYEQFF.

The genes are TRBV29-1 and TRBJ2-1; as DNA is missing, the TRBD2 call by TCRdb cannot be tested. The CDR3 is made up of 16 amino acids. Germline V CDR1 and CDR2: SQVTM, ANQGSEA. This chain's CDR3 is CSVYGSGGPPYNEQFF.